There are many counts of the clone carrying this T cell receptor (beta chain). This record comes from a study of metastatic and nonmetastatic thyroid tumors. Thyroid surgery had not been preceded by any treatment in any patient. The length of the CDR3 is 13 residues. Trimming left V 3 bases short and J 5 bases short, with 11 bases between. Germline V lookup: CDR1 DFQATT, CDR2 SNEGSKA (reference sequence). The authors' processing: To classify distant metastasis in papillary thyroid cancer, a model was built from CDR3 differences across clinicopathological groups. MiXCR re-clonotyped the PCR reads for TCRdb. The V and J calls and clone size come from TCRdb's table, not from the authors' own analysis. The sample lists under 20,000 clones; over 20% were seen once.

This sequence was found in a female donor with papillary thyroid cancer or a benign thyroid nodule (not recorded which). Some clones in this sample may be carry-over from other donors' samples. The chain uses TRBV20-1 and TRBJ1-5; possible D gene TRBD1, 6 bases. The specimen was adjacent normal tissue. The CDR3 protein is CSASDQGHQPQHF. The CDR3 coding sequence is TGCAGTGCTAGTGATCAGGGGCATCAGCCCCAGCATTTT.